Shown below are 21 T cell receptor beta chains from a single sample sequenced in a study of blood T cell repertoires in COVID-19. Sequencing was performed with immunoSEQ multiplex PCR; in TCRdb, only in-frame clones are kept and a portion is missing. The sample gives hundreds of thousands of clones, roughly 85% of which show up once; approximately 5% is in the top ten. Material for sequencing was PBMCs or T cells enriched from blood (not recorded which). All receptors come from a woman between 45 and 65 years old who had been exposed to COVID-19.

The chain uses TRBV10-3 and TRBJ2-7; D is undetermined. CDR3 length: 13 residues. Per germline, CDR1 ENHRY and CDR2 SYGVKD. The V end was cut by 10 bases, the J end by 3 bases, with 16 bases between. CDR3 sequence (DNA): TGTGCCACCCAATACCGTACCAGCTACGAGCAGTACTTC. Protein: CATQYRTSYEQYF.

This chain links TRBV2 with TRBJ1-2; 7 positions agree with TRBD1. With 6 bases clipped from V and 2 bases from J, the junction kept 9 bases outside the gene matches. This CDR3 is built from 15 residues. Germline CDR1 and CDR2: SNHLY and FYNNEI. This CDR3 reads CASRVGQARNYGYTF. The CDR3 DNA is TGTGCCAGCAGAGTTGGACAGGCAAGAAACTATGGCTACACCTTC.

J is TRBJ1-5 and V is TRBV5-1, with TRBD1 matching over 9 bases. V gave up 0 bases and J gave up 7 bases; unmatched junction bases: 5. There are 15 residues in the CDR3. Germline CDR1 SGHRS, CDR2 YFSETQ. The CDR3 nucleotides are TGCGCCAGCAGCTTGGGGACAGGGGATAGCCAGCCCCAGCATTTT. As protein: CASSLGTGDSQPQHF.

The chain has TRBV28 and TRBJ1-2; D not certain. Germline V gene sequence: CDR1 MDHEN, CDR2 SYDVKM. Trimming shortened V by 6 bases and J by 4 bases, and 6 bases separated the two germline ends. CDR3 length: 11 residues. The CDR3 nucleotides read TGTGCCAGCAGATACAGCTATGGCTACACCTTC. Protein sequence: CASRYSYGYTF.

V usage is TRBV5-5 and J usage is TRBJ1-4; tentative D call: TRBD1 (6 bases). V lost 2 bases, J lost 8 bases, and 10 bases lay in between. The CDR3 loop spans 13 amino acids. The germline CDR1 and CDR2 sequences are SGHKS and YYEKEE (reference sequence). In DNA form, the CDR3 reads TGTGCCAGCAGCTTTCAGGGGAACGAAAAACTGTTTTTT. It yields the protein CASSFQGNEKLFF.

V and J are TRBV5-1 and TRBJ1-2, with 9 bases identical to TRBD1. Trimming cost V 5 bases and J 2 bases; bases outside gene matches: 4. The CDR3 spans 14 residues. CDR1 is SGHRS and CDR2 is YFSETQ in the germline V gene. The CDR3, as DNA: TGCGCCAGCAGTCCCGGGACAGGGAACTATGGCTACACCTTC. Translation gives CASSPGTGNYGYTF.

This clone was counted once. CDR3 loop: CATNRGRRETQYF. CDR3 DNA sequence: TGTGCCACCAACCGGGGGAGAAGGGAGACCCAGTACTTC. The V and J genes are TRBV2 and TRBJ2-5, with a tentative D call TRBD2 (6 bases). V lost 10 bases to trimming and J lost 5 bases, with 17 bases between them. Germline CDR1 and CDR2: SNHLY and FYNNEI. The CDR3 is 13 residues long.

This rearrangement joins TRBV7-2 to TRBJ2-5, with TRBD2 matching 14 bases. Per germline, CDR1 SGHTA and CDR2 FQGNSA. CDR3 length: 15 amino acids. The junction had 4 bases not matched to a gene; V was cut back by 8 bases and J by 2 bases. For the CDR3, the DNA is TGTGCCAGCGGGACTAGCGGGGGCCGTCAAGAGACCCAGTACTTC. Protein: CASGTSGGRQETQYF. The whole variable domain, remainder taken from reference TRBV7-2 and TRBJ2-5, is GAGVSQSPSNKVTEKGKDVELRCDPISGHTALYWYRQSLGQGLEFLIYFQGNSAPDKSGLPSDRFSAERTGGSVSTLTIQRTQQEDSAVYLCASGTSGGRQETQYFGPGTRLLVL.

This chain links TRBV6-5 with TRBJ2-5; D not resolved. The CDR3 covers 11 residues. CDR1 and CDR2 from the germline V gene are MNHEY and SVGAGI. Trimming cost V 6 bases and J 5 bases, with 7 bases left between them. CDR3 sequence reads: CASRLSETQYF. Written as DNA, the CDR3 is TGTGCCAGCAGGCTATCGGAGACCCAGTACTTC.

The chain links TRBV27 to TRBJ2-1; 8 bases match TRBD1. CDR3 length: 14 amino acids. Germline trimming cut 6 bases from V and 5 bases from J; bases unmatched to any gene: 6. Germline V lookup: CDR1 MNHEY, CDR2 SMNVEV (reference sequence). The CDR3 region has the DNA TGTGCCAGCAGGCGGGACAGGCTAAACAATGAGCAGTTCTTC. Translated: CASRRDRLNNEQFF.

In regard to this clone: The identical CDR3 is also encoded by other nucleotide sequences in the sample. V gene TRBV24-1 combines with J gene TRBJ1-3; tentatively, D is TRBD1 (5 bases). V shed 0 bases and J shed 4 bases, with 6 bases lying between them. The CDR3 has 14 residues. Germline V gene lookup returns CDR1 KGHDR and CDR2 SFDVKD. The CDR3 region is CATSDLRQGNTIYF. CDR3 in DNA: TGTGCCACCAGTGATTTGCGACAGGGAAACACCATATATTTT.

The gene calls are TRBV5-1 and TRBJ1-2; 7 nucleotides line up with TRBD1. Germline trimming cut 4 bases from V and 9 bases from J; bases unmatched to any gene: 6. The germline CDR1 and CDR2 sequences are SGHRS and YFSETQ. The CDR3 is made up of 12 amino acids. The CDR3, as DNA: TGCGCCAGCAGCCCGGGGACAGTCAGCTACACCTTC. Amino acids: CASSPGTVSYTF.

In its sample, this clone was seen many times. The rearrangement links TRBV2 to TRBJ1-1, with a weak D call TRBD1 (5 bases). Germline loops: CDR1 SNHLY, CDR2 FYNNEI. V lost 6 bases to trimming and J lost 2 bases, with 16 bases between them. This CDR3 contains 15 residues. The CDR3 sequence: CASSEIQVGNTEAFF. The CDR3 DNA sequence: TGTGCCAGCAGCGAGATACAGGTCGGAAACACTGAAGCTTTCTTT.

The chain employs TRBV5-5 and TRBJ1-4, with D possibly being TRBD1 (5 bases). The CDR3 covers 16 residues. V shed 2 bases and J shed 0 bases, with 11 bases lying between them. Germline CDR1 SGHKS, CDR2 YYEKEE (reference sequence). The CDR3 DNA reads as TGTGCCAGCAGCTTTGACAGAGCCTCAACTAATGAAAAACTGTTTTTT. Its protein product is CASSFDRASTNEKLFF.

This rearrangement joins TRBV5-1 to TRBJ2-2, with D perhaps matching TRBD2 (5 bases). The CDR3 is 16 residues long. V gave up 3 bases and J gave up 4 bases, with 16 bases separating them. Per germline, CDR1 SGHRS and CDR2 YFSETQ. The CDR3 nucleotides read TGCGCCAGCAGCTCCGGACTCCCAGTGAGCACCGGGGAGCTGTTTTTT. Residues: CASSSGLPVSTGELFF.

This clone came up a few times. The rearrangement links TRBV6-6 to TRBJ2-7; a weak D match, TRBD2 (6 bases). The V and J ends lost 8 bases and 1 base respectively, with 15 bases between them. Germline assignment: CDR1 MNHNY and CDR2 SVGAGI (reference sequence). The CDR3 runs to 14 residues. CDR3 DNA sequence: TGTGCCAGCCGCAAGGGAGGACCATCCTACGAGCAGTACTTC. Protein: CASRKGGPSYEQYF.

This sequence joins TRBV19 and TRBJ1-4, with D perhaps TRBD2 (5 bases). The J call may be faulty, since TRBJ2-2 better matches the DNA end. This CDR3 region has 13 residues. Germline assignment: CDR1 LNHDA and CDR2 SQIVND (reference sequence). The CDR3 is CASRNTPGGELFF. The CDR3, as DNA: TGTGCCAGTAGGAACACCCCGGGGGGGGAGCTGTTTTTT.

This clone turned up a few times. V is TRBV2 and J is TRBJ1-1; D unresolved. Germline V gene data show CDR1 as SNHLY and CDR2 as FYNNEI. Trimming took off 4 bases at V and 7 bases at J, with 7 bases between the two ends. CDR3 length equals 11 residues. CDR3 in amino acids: CASSALYEAFF. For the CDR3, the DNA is TGTGCCAGCAGTGCCCTTTATGAAGCTTTCTTT.

CDR3 nucleotides: TGTGCCAGTAGTCCAATCCTCCGTCCCGGGTCTAATGAAAAACTGTTTTTT. This gives the protein CASSPILRPGSNEKLFF. The chain uses TRBV19 and TRBJ1-4, with D unclear. This CDR3 region has 17 residues. Germline CDR1 is LNHDA and CDR2 is SQIVND (reference sequence). V lost 5 bases to trimming and J lost 3 bases, with 19 bases between them.

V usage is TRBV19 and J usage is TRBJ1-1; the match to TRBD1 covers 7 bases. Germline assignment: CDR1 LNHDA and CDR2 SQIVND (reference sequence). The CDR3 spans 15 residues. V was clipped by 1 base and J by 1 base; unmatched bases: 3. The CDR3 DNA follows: TGTGCCAGTAGTATAGGAGGACAGGCGAACACTGAAGCTTTCTTT. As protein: CASSIGGQANTEAFF. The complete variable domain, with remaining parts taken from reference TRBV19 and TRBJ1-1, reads DGGITQSPKYLFRKEGQNVTLSCEQNLNHDAMYWYRQDPGQGLRLIYYSQIVNDFQKGDIAEGYSVSREKKESFPLTVTSAQKNPTAFYLCASSIGGQANTEAFFGQGTRLTVV.

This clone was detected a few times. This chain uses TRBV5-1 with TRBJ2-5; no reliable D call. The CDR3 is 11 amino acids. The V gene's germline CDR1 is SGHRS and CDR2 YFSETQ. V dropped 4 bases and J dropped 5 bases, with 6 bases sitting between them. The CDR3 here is CASSARETQYF. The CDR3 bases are TGCGCCAGCAGCGCCCGGGAGACCCAGTACTTC.